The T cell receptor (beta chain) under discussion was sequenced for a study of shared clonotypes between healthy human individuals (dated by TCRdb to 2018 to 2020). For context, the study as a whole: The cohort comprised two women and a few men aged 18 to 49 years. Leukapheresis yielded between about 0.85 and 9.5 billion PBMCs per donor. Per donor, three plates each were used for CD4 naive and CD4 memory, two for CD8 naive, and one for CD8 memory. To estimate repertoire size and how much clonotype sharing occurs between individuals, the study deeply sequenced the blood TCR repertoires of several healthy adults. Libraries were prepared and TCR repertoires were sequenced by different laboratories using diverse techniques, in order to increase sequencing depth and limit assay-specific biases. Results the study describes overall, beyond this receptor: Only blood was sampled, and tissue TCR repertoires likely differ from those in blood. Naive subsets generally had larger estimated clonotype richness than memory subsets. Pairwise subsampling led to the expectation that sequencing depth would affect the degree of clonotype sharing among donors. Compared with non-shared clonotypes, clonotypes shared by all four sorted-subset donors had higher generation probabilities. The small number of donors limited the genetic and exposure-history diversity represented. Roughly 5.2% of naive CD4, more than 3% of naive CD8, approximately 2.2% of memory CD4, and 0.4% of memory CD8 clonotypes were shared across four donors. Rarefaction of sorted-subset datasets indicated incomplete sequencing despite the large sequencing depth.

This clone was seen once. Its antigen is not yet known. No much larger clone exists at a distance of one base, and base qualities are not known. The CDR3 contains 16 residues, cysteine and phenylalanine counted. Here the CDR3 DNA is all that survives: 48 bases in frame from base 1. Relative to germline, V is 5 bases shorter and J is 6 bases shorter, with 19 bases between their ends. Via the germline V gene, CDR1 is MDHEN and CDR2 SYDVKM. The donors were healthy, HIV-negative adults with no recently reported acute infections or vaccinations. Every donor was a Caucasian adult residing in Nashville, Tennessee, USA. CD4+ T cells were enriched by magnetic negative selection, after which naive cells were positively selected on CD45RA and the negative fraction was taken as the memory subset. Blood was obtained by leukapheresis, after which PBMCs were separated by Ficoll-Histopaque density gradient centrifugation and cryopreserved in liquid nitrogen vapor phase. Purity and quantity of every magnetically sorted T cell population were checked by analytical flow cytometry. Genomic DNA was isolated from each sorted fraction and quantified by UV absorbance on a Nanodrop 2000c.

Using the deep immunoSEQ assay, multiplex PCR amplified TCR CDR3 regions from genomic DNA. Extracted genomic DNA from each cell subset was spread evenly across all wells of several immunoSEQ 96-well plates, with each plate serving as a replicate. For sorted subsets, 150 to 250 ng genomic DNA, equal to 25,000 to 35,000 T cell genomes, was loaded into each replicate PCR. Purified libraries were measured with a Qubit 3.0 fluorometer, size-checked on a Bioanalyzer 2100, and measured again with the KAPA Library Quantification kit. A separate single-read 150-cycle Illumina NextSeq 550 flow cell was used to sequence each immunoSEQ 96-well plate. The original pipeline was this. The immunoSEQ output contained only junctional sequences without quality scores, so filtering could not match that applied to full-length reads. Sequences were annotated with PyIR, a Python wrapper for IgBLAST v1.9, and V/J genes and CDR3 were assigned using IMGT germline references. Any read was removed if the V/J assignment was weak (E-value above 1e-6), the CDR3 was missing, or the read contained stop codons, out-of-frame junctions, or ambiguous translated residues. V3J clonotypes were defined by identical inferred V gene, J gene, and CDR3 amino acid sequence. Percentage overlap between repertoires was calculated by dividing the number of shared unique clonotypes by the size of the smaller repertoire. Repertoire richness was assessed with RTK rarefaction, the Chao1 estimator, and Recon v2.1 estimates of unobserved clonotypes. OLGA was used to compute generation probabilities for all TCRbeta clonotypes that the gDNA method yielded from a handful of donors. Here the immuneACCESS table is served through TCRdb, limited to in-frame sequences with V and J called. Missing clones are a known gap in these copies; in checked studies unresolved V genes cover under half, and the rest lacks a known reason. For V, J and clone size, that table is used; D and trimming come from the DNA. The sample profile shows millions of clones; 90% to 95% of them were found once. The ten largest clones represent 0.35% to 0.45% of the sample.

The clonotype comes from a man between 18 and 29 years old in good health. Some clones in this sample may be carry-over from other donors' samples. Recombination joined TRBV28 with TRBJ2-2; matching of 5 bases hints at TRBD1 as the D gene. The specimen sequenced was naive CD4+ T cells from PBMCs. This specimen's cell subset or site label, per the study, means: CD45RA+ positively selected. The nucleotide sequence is TGTGCCAGCAGTCTAATAAGAAGTCAGGGTCCCGGGGAGCTGTTTTTT. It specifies CASSLIRSQGPGELFF.